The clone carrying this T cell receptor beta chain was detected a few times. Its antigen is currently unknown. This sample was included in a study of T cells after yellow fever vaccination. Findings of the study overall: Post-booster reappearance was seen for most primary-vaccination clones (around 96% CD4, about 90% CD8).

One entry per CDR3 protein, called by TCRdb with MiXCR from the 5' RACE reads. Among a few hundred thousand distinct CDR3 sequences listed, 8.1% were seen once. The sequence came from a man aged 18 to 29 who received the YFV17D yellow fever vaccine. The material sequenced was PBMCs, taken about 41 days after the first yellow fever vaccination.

Here the CDR3 DNA reads TGTGCCAGCAGCCCGAGGGGCCTGTTTGATGAAAAACTGTTTTTT. Residues: CASSPRGLFDEKLFF. The chain recombines TRBV7-8 with TRBJ1-4, with a weak D call TRBD1 (5 bases). Germline V gene sequence: CDR1 SGHVS, CDR2 FQNEAQ. The CDR3 has 15 residues. V shed 5 bases and J shed 6 bases, with 16 bases lying between them.